These 20 T cell receptor beta chains were sequenced from one sample in a study of control samples from healthy donors and cancer patients. Here immunoSEQ multiplex PCR was the method, and the copy in TCRdb shows in-frame clones only, minus some. This table has some 120,000 clones, around 94% appearing once. The sequencing input was PBMCs. The receptors here all came from a man aged 80 or over with head and neck cancer.

The V call is TRBV5-4, the J call TRBJ2-3, with 16 positions matching TRBD2. Trimming at V came to 4 bases and at J to 0 bases, leaving 8 bases not matched to a gene. The CDR3 has 19 residues. CDR1 and CDR2 (germline): SGHNT, YYREEE (reference sequence). The DNA for the CDR3 is TGTGCCAGCAGCAAGGGCGGGACTAGCGGGGGGGCCAGCACAGATACGCAGTATTTT. Translation gives CASSKGGTSGGASTDTQYF.

The chain carries TRBV29-1 and TRBJ2-5, with 9 bases that match TRBD1. Germline lookup yields CDR1 SQVTM and CDR2 ANQGSEA. The CDR3 extends over 16 amino acids. V gave up 4 bases and J gave up 2 bases; unmatched junction bases: 11. The CDR3 loop is CSVAPDRGRFQETQYF. CDR3 bases: TGCAGCGTTGCTCCGGACAGGGGCCGATTTCAAGAGACCCAGTACTTC.

V is TRBV4-1 and J is TRBJ2-5; 8 bases are shared with TRBD2. This CDR3 comprises 17 residues. V trimming: 1 base; J trimming: 3 bases; junction bases outside the gene matches: 10. Germline values: CDR1 MGHRA, CDR2 YSYEKL. As DNA, the CDR3 is TGCGCCAGCAGCCAAGCTTACCGGGGGGGACGGGAAGAGACCCAGTACTTC. Its translation is CASSQAYRGGREETQYF.

For the CDR3, the DNA is TGTGCCAGCAGCTTGGTTGGCAGCACAAACTATGGCTACACCTTC. Amino acid sequence: CASSLVGSTNYGYTF. The J gene is TRBJ1-2, the V gene TRBV5-4; D is undetermined. CDR3 length: 15 residues. The germline V and J ends were trimmed by 0 bases and 2 bases, with 11 bases remaining between them. Germline CDR1 SGHNT, CDR2 YYREEE (reference sequence).

The genes are TRBV7-9 and TRBJ1-4, with 10 nucleotides matching TRBD1. CDR1 is SEHNR and CDR2 is FQNEAQ in the germline V gene (reference sequence). The CDR3 spans 14 residues. V lost 5 bases to trimming and J lost 7 bases; unmatched junction nucleotides: 4. DNA for the CDR3: TGTGCCAGCAGCATAGGACAGGGGGGTGAAAAACTGTTTTTT. It is translated as CASSIGQGGEKLFF.

The rearrangement joins TRBV11-2 to TRBJ1-3; D may be TRBD1 (6 bases). Germline V gene sequence: CDR1 SGHAT, CDR2 FQNNGV. The CDR3 is 16 residues long. V dropped 2 bases and J dropped 4 bases, with 15 bases sitting between them. This CDR3 reads CASSLIRGSTGNTIYF. The CDR3 DNA follows: TGTGCCAGCAGCTTAATCAGGGGATCGACCGGAAACACCATATATTTT.

The rearrangement links TRBV19 to TRBJ1-2; TRBD1 aligns across 10 bases. V lost 6 bases and J lost 8; bases outside the gene matches: 12. Per the germline V gene, CDR1 is LNHDA and CDR2 is SQIVND (reference sequence). The CDR3 has 15 amino acids. In DNA, the CDR3 is TGTGCCAGTAGGTCAAGGACAGGGGGAGCTATCGGCTACACCTTC. This sequence encodes CASRSRTGGAIGYTF.

This chain connects TRBV7-9 to TRBJ2-5, with a weak D call TRBD1 (5 bases). This CDR3 is built from 16 residues. In germline, CDR1 is SEHNR, CDR2 FQNEAQ (reference sequence). Deletions cut 1 base from V and 2 bases from J, with 14 bases between. In DNA form, the CDR3 reads TGTGCCAGCAGCTTAGGTTGGCAGGGCACTCAAGAGACCCAGTACTTC. Its protein is CASSLGWQGTQETQYF.

The V gene is TRBV18, the J gene TRBJ2-7; 11 bases are a match to TRBD1. V shed 6 bases, J shed 7 bases, and the junction held 8 bases outside the gene matches. The CDR3 totals 14 residues. Germline lookup yields CDR1 KGHSH and CDR2 LQKENI. This CDR3 reads CASSYPGQGVEQYF. The CDR3 DNA is TGTGCCAGCTCTTACCCGGGACAGGGGGTTGAGCAGTACTTC.

The rearrangement links TRBV19 to TRBJ1-6; TRBD1 matches 8 bases. After removal of 6 bases from V and 5 bases from J, the junction contained 3 bases not matched to a gene. In germline, CDR1 is LNHDA, CDR2 SQIVND (reference sequence). This CDR3 contains 14 residues. The CDR3 DNA reads as TGTGCCAGTAGAAGACAGGGGAATAATTCACCCCTCCACTTT. Its translation: CASRRQGNNSPLHF.

V usage is TRBV19 and J usage is TRBJ2-1, with 7 bases that match TRBD2. Germline CDR1 LNHDA, CDR2 SQIVND (reference sequence). The V gene end was trimmed by 3 bases and the J gene end by 0 bases; junction bases not matched to a gene: 5. The length of the CDR3 is 16 residues. In nucleotides, the CDR3 is TGTGCCAGTAGTATCGGGGGGTTTGTCTCCTACAATGAGCAGTTCTTC. Protein product: CASSIGGFVSYNEQFF.

The V gene is TRBV6-5, the J gene TRBJ2-7, with a possible D match to TRBD2 (6 bases). This CDR3 is 13 amino acids long. Trimming left V 6 bases short and J 3 bases short, with 12 bases between. Germline CDR1 reads MNHEY; CDR2 reads SVGAGI. The CDR3 DNA sequence: TGTGCCAGCAGCCGCACGGGAGTCTACGAGCAGTACTTC. Its protein product is CASSRTGVYEQYF.

The V and J genes are TRBV6-5 and TRBJ2-5; TRBD2 matches at 9 bases. This CDR3 is built from 15 residues. Germline V gene lookup returns CDR1 MNHEY and CDR2 SVGAGI. With V trimmed by 5 bases and J by 7 bases, 11 bases remained unmatched. This CDR3 reads CASSLSSSGATTQYF. CDR3 nucleotides: TGTGCCAGCAGTCTCTCCTCTAGCGGGGCTACGACCCAGTACTTC.

This sequence joins TRBV6-6 and TRBJ2-5; 9 bases line up with TRBD2. CDR3 length equals 16 residues. With 4 bases clipped from V and 2 bases from J, the junction kept 8 bases outside the gene matches. Germline V lookup: CDR1 MNHNY, CDR2 SVGAGI (reference sequence). The CDR3 here is CASSSFSGRTQETQYF. The DNA of the CDR3 is TGTGCCAGCAGTTCTTTTAGCGGGAGAACACAAGAGACCCAGTACTTC.

The chain is built from TRBV5-1 and TRBJ2-5; TRBD2 matches at 10 bases. The germline gives CDR1 SGHRS, CDR2 YFSETQ. The CDR3 totals 14 residues. Trimming took 4 bases from V and 3 from J; bases not matched to a gene: 3. The CDR3 loop reads CASSVGLAEETQYF. The CDR3 DNA is TGCGCCAGCAGCGTAGGACTAGCGGAAGAGACCCAGTACTTC.

The chain carries TRBV5-1 and TRBJ2-6; no firm D call. This CDR3 is built from 17 residues. The V and J ends lost 0 bases and 2 bases respectively, with 12 bases between them. Germline CDR1 and CDR2: SGHRS and YFSETQ. The CDR3 spells CASSLEGITAGANVLTF. CDR3 in DNA: TGCGCCAGCAGCTTGGAGGGTATTACTGCTGGGGCCAACGTCCTGACTTTC.

This rearrangement joins TRBV2 to TRBJ2-7; D gene uncertain. Germline CDR1 SNHLY, CDR2 FYNNEI. The CDR3 extends over 13 amino acids. V lost 7 bases and J lost 4, with 14 bases in between. The CDR3 reads CASKPPYPYEQYF. The DNA of the CDR3 is TGTGCCAGCAAACCGCCTTACCCTTACGAGCAGTACTTC.

This sequence joins TRBV7-8 and TRBJ2-1; 9 nucleotides agree with TRBD2. V lost 5 bases and J lost 8; bases outside the gene matches: 7. The CDR3 is 14 residues long. Germline lookup yields CDR1 SGHVS and CDR2 FQNEAQ. This CDR3 reads CASSARSGSDEQFF. The CDR3 DNA follows: TGTGCCAGCAGCGCGCGTAGCGGGAGTGATGAGCAGTTCTTC.

This chain uses TRBV7-9 with TRBJ2-1, with D possibly TRBD1 on 5 matching bases. This CDR3 contains 16 residues. V shed 5 bases and J shed 3 bases, with 17 bases lying between them. Germline CDR1 and CDR2: SEHNR and FQNEAQ (reference sequence). The CDR3 DNA follows: TGTGCCAGCAGCCTTCCCAGGGATCTTCTCTACAATGAGCAGTTCTTC. This gives the protein CASSLPRDLLYNEQFF.

The chain employs TRBV5-6 and TRBJ1-2; D is ambiguous. The CDR3 has 14 amino acids. Germline V gene data show CDR1 as SGHDT and CDR2 as YYEEEE. V lost 4 bases and J 6 bases, leaving 16 bases between the germline ends. This chain's CDR3 is CASSRPSGVDGYTF. CDR3 bases: TGTGCCAGCAGCAGGCCATCGGGAGTCGATGGCTACACCTTC. Full variable domain (rest looked up from reference TRBV5-6 and TRBJ1-2): DAGVTQSPTHLIKTRGQQVTLRCSPKSGHDTVSWYQQALGQGPQFIFQYYEEEERQRGNFPDRFSGHQFPNYSSELNVNALLLGDSALYLCASSRPSGVDGYTFGSGTRLTVV.